This T cell receptor (beta chain) is from a study of cytomegalovirus exposure and HLA in healthy donors. Findings and caveats of the study: The study reported that TCR beta sequences accurately predicted HLA-A and HLA-B alleles in most subjects.

The PCR employed 60 Vbeta primers together with 13 Jbeta primers. The table came from immunoSEQ multiplex PCR; TCRdb's copy has only in-frame clones and leaves some out. The sample lists about 190,000 clones, approximately 82% occurring once. A remark on this clone: The antigen is unknown.

Germline V gene sequence: CDR1 MNHEY, CDR2 SMNVEV (reference sequence). The CDR3 length is 18 residues. Trimming stripped 8 bases from V and 2 bases from J, with 25 bases between. This clonotype originated in a man aged 35 to 55 in good health and CMV-seropositive. The sample taken for sequencing was PBMCs. This rearrangement joins TRBV27 to TRBJ2-1; D might be TRBD1 (5 bases). The DNA for the CDR3 is TGTGCCAGCCGTACAGAGGCGCCCCGCAGGGTCCCCTACAATGAGCAGTTCTTC. This gives the protein CASRTEAPRRVPYNEQFF.